This T cell receptor beta chain was observed in a study of beta chain features in type 1 diabetes. The overall study: Comparable age, gender and cell yields were observed in patients relative to healthy donors. Examined across all samples were about 110 million sorted cells. Study-level points and caveats: Among patients with Type 1 diabetes, TCRB CDR3s were moderately but significantly shorter in every one of the four CD4+ subsets. Since sequencing was performed on cDNA, cells with high TCR expression could be over-represented.

Sorting based on CD45RO/CCR7/CD25/CD127/CD95/CD27 separated CD4+ naive, central memory, regulatory and stem cell-like memory cells. Looked up from germline, CDR1 is GTSNPN and CDR2 is SVGIG (reference sequence). The CDR3 consists of 14 residues. V lost 7 bases and J lost 1; bases outside the gene matches: 1. Reverse transcription of all isolated RNA meant that expressed TCRB transcripts were sequenced. Sequencing was performed with immunoSEQ multiplex PCR; in TCRdb, only in-frame clones are kept and a portion is missing. The sample holds 500,000 to 850,000 clones, over 13% seen once. Concerning this clone: What it binds is not known.

The TCR comes from a man aged 18 to 29 with type 1 diabetes. Sequenced sample: naive CD4+ T cells from blood. V usage is TRBV30 and J usage is TRBJ2-2; 12 nucleotides agree with TRBD2. The CDR3 DNA is TGTGCCTCACTAGCGGGGGGGAACACCGGGGAGCTGTTTTTT. Amino acid sequence: CASLAGGNTGELFF.